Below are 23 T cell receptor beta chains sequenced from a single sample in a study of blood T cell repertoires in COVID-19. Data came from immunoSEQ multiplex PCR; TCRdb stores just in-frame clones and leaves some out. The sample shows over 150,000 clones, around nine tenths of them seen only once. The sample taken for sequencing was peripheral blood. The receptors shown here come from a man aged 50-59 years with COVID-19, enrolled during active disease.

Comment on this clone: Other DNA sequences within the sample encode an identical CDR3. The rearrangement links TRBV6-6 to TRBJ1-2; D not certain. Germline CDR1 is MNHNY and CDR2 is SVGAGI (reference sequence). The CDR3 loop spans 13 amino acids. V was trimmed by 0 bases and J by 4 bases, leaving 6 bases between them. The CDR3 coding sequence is TGTGCCAGCAGTTACTCTGGCAGCTATGGCTACACCTTC. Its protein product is CASSYSGSYGYTF.

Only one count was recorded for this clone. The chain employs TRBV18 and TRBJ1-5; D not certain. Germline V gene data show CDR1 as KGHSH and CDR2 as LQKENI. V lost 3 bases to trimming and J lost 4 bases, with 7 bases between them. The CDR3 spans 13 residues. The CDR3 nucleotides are TGTGCCAGCTCACCCGGGGAAAATCAGCCCCAGCATTTT. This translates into CASSPGENQPQHF.

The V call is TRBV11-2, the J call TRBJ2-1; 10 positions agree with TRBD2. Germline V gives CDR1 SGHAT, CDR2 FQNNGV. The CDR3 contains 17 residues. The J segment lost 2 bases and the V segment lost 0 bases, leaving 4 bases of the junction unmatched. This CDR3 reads CASSLDLAGGTYNEQFF. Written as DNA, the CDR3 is TGTGCCAGCAGCTTAGATTTAGCGGGAGGAACCTACAATGAGCAGTTCTTC.

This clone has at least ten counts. In DNA, the CDR3 is TGTGCCAGTACTAATGGCTACACCTTC. Its protein is CASTNGYTF. The rearrangement links TRBV19 to TRBJ1-2; D is unresolved. V was shortened by 7 bases and J by 6 bases, with 3 bases between the two germline ends. Per germline, CDR1 LNHDA and CDR2 SQIVND (reference sequence). The CDR3 length is 9 residues. The full variable domain, completed using reference TRBV19 and TRBJ1-2, is DGGITQSPKYLFRKEGQNVTLSCEQNLNHDAMYWYRQDPGQGLRLIYYSQIVNDFQKGDIAEGYSVSREKKESFPLTVTSAQKNPTAFYLCASTNGYTFGSGTRLTVV.

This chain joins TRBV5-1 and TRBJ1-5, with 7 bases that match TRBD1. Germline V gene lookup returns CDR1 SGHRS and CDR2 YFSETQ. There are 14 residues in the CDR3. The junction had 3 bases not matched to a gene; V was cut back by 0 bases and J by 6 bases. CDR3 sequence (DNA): TGCGCCAGCAGCTTGGATTCAGGGGGTCAGCCCCAGCATTTT. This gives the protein CASSLDSGGQPQHF. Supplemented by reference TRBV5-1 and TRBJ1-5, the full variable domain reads KAGVTQTPRYLIKTRGQQVTLSCSPISGHRSVSWYQQTPGQGLQFLFEYFSETQRNKGNFPGRFSGRQFSNSRSEMNVSTLELGDSALYLCASSLDSGGQPQHFGDGTRLSIL.

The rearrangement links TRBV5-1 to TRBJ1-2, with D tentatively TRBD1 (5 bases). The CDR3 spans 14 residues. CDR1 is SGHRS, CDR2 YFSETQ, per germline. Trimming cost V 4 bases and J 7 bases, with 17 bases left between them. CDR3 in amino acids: CASSDGSAGFGYTF. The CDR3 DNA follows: TGCGCCAGCAGCGATGGAAGTGCAGGGTTTGGCTACACCTTC. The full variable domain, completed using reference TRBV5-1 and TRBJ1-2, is KAGVTQTPRYLIKTRGQQVTLSCSPISGHRSVSWYQQTPGQGLQFLFEYFSETQRNKGNFPGRFSGRQFSNSRSEMNVSTLELGDSALYLCASSDGSAGFGYTFGSGTRLTVV.

CDR3 loop: CASSLGQGFEKLFF. As DNA, the CDR3 is TGTGCCAGCAGCTTGGGACAGGGTTTCGAAAAACTGTTTTTT. The rearrangement joins TRBV5-4 to TRBJ1-4; TRBD1 aligns across 7 bases. CDR1 is SGHNT and CDR2 is YYREEE in the germline V gene (reference sequence). V was pared by 0 bases and J by 8 bases, with 4 bases of the junction left unmatched. The CDR3 covers 14 residues.

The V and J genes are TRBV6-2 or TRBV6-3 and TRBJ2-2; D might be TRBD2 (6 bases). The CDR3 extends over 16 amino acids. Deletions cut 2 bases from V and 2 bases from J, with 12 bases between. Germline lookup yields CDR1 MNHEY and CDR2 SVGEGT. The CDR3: CASSYGGTDNTGELFF. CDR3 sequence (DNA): TGTGCCAGCAGTTACGGGGGGACGGACAACACCGGGGAGCTGTTTTTT.

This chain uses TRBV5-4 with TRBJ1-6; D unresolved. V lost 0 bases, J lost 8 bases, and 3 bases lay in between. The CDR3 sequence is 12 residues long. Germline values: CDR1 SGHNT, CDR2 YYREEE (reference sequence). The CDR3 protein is CASSLVDSPLHF. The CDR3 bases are TGTGCCAGCAGCTTGGTCGATTCACCCCTCCACTTT.

The CDR3 is CAWRPQVNTEAFF. As DNA, the CDR3 is TGTGCCTGGAGACCACAGGTGAACACTGAAGCTTTCTTT. The gene calls are TRBV30 and TRBJ1-1; D is possibly TRBD1 (5 bases). V dropped 3 bases and J dropped 0 bases, with 8 bases sitting between them. The CDR3 spans 13 residues. Looked up from germline, CDR1 is GTSNPN and CDR2 is SVGIG (reference sequence). Combining the CDR3 with reference TRBV30 and TRBJ1-1 gives the whole variable domain SQTIHQWPATLVQPVGSPLSLECTVEGTSNPNLYWYRQAAGRGLQLLFYSVGIGQISSEVPQNLSASRPQDRQFILSSKKLLLSDSGFYLCAWRPQVNTEAFFGQGTRLTVV.

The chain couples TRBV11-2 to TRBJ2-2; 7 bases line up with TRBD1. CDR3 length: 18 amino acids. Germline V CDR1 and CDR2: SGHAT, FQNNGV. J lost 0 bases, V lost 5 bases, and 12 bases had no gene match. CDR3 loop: CASSKRTGDYANTGELFF. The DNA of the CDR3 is TGTGCCAGCAGCAAACGGACAGGAGACTACGCGAACACCGGGGAGCTGTTTTTT.

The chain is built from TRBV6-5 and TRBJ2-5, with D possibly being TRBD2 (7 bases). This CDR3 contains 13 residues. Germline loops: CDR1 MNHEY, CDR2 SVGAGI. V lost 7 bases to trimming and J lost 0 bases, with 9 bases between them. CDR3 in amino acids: CASKGGYQETQYF. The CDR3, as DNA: TGTGCCAGCAAGGGGGGGTACCAAGAGACCCAGTACTTC.

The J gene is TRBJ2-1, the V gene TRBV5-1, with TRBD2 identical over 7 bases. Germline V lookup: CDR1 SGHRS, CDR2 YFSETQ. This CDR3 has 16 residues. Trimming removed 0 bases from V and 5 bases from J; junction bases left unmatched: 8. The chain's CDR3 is CASSLVGSSGNNEQFF. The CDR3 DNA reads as TGCGCCAGCAGCTTGGTTGGGTCTAGCGGCAACAATGAGCAGTTCTTC.

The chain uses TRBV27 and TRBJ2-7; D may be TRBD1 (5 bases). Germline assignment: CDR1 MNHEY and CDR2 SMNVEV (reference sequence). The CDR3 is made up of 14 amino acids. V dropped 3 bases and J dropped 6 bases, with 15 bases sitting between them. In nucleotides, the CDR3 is TGTGCCAGCAGTTTTTCCCAGACAGCCGGCGAGCAGTACTTC. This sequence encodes CASSFSQTAGEQYF.

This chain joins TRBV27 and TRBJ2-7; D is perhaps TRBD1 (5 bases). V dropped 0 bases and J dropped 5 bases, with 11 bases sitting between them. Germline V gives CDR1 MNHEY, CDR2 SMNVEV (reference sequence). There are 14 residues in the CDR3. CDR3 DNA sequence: TGTGCCAGCAGTTTATCCCCCAGGGCAAACGAGCAGTACTTC. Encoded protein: CASSLSPRANEQYF.

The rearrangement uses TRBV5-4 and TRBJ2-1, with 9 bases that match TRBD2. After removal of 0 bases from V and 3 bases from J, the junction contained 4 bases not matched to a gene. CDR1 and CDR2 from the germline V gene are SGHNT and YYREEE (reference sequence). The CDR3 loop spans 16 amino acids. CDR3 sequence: CASSLGSSGDYNEQFF. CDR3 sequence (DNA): TGTGCCAGCAGCTTGGGGTCTAGCGGGGACTACAATGAGCAGTTCTTC.

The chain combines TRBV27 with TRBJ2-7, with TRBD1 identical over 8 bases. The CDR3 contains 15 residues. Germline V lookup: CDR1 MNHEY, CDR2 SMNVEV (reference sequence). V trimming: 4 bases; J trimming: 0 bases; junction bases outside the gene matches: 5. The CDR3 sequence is CASSSRGLYSYEQYF. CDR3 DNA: TGTGCCAGCAGTTCCAGGGGGCTTTACTCCTACGAGCAGTACTTC.

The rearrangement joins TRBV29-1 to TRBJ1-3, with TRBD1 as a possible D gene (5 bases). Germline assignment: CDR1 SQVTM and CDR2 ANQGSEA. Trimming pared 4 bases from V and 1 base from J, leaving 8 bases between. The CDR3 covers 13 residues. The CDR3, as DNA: TGCAGCGTTGTGACAGATTCTGGAAACACCATATATTTT. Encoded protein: CSVVTDSGNTIYF.

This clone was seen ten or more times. CDR3 nucleotides: TGTGCCAGCAGTTATCGGGATTCACCCCTCCACTTT. Amino acids: CASSYRDSPLHF. This chain connects TRBV6-8 to TRBJ1-6, with no clear D. The germline V gene has CDR1 MNHGY and CDR2 SAAAGT. Trimming removed 3 bases from V and 8 bases from J, with 5 bases in between. There are 12 residues in the CDR3.

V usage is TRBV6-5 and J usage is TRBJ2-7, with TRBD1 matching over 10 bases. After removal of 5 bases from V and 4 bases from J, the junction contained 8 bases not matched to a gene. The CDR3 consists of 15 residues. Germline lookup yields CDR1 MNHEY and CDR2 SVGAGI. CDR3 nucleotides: TGTGCCAGCAGTCCCCGGACAGGGGGTCTGTACGAGCAGTACTTC. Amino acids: CASSPRTGGLYEQYF.

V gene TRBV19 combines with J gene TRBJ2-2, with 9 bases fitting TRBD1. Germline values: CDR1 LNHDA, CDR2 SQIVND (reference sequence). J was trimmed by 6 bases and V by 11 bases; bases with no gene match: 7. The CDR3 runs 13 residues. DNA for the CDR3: TGTGCCGGAAGGACAGGGGTCGCCGGGGAGCTGTTTTTT. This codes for CAGRTGVAGELFF.

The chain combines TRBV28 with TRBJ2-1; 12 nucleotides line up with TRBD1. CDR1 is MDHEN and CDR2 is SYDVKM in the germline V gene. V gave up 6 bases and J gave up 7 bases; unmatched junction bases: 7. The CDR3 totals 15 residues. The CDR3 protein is CASSRDRGRGNEQFF. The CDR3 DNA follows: TGTGCCAGCAGCCGGGACAGGGGGCGCGGTAATGAGCAGTTCTTC. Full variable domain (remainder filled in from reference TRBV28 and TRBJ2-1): DVKVTQSSRYLVKRTGEKVFLECVQDMDHENMFWYRQDPGLGLRLIYFSYDVKMKEKGDIPEGYSVSREKKERFSLILESASTNQTSMYLCASSRDRGRGNEQFFGPGTRLTVL.

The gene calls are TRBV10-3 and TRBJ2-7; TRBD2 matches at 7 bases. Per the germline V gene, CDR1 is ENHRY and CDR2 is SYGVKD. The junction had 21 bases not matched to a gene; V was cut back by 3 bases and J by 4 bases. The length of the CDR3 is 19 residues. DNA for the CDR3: TGTGCCATCAGTGACCCCCTAGGAAGGACATCGGGAGGAGGATACGAGCAGTACTTC. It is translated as CAISDPLGRTSGGGYEQYF.